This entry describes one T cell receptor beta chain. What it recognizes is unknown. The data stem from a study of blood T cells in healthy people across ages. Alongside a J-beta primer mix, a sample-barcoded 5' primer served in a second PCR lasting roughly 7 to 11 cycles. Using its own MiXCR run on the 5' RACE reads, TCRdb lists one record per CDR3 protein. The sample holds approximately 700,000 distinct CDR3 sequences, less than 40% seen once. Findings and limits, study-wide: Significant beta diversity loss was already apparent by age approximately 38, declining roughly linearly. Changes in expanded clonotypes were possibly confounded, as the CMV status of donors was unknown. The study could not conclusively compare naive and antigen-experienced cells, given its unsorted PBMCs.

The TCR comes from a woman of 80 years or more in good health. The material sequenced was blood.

The CDR3 here is CASSYSDSGNEKLFF. The CDR3 coding sequence is TGTGCCAGCAGTTACTCTGACAGTGGTAATGAAAAACTGTTTTTT. The rearrangement links TRBV12-3 or TRBV12-4 to TRBJ1-4; D perhaps matches TRBD1 (5 bases). The ends were cut back, 4 bases at V and 4 bases at J, with 13 bases in the middle. The CDR3 extends over 15 amino acids.